This T cell receptor (beta chain) was found in a study of somatic mutations in cytotoxic T cells in rheumatoid arthritis. The assay was immunoSEQ multiplex PCR, and TCRdb's table has in-frame clones only and misses some. The data contain under 20,000 clones, around 80% of them singletons. Positive magnetic bead selection isolated CD4+ and CD8+ cells, and flow cytometry checked purity. There are 15 residues in the CDR3. Germline lookup yields CDR1 GTSNPN and CDR2 SVGIG (reference sequence). V was trimmed by 3 bases and J by 0 bases, leaving 14 bases between them. The chain is built from TRBV30 and TRBJ1-1; D is perhaps TRBD1 (6 bases). The sequencing sample was made of CD8+ T cells sorted from blood. This sequence originates from an adult with rheumatoid arthritis. The CDR3: CAWRHWGQMNTEAFF. In DNA form, the CDR3 reads TGTGCCTGGAGGCATTGGGGGCAGATGAACACTGAAGCTTTCTTT.